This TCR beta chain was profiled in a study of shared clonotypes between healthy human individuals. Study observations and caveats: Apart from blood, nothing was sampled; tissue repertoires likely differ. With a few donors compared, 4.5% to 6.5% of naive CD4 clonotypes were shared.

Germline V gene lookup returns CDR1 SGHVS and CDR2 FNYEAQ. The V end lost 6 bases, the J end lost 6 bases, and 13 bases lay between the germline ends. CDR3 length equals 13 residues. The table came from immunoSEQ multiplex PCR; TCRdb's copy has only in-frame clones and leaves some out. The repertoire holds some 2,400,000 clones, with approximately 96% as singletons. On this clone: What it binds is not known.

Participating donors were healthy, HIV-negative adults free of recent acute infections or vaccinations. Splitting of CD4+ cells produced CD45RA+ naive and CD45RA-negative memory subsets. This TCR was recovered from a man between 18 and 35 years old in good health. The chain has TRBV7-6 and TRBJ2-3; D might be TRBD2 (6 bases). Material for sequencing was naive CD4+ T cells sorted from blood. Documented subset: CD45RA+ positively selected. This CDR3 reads CASSLTRGDTQYF. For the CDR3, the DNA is TGTGCCAGCAGTTTGACTAGAGGGGATACGCAGTATTTT.